This TCR beta chain stems from a study of Tregs in tolerant kidney transplant recipients. As to this clone: Its antigen is currently unknown. The read terminates 3 residues before the CDR3 end, so the remaining end is supplied by the germline J gene.

V shed 7 bases, J shed 4 bases, and the junction held 8 bases outside the gene matches. The CDR3 sequence is 14 residues long. Germline lookup yields CDR1 SQVTM and CDR2 ANQGSEA. The assay was immunoSEQ multiplex PCR, and TCRdb's table has in-frame clones only and misses some. The table for this sample gives tens of thousands of clones. Notes on the study in general: Findings come from small patient numbers and require larger validation. Biological reproducibility was not directly addressed in this study.

The gene calls are TRBV29-1 and TRBJ2-3, with TRBD1 identical over 10 bases. This sequence originates from a human donor who received a combined kidney and bone marrow transplant. The sample in question was CD4+ T cells from blood, obtained before the transplant. CDR3 in amino acids: CSAQDRGIADTQYF. The CDR3 DNA, read in part, is TGCAGCGCCCAGGACAGGGGGATCGCAGATACG.